This T cell receptor (beta chain) derives from a study of shared clonotypes between healthy human individuals. As for the study in general: The plates for each donor numbered three CD4 naive, three CD4 memory, two CD8 naive and one CD8 memory.

The junction had 6 bases not matched to a gene; V was cut back by 5 bases and J by 3 bases. This CDR3 has 14 amino acids. Germline V lookup: CDR1 SEHNR, CDR2 FQNEAQ (reference sequence). Assay execution proceeded at the deep level. Method: immunoSEQ multiplex PCR; TCRdb's copy keeps in-frame clones and lacks some. In the table there are more than 550,000 clones, just under 75% of which are singletons. Into CD45RA+ naive and CD45RA-negative memory subsets, the CD4+ cells were split. This clone came up a few times. This clonotype was sampled from a woman in her twenties or thirties in good health. The sample consisted of memory CD4+ T cells sorted from blood. Subset denoted: CD45RA-negative fraction. The V gene is TRBV7-9, the J gene TRBJ2-5, with 7 bases matching TRBD2. This CDR3 is CASSRREGKETQYF. CDR3 bases: TGTGCCAGCAGCAGAAGGGAGGGGAAAGAGACCCAGTACTTC.